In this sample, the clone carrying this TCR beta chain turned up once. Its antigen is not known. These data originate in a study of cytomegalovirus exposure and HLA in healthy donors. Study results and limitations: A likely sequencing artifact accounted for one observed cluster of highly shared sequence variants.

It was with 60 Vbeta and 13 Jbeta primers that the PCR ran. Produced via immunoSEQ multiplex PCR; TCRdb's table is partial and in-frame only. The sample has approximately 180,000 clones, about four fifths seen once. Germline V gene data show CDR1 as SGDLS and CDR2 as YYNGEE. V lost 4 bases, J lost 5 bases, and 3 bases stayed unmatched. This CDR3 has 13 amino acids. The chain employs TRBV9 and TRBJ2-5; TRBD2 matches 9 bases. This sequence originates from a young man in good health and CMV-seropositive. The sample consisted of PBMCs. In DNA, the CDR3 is TGTGCCAGCAGCCTCAGCGGGGGGGAGACCCAGTACTTC. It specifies CASSLSGGETQYF.